This TCR beta chain was sequenced during a study of T cells in narcolepsy. Study at large: Enrolled donors included narcolepsy type 1 or type 2 patients and healthy controls. Overall study results and limits: Same-patient CSF and blood CD4+ T cell clonotypes included HCRT-specific and TRIB2-specific autoreactive ones. Healthy controls reportedly lacked the autoreactive clonotypes serially found in patients' blood. Autoreactive clone sequences were missing from some blood memory CD4+ repertoires.

Germline values: CDR1 MNHNS, CDR2 SASEGT. The CDR3 spans 17 residues. The V gene end was trimmed by 0 bases and the J gene end by 1 base; junction bases not matched to a gene: 4. A note on this clone: Its target is not known.

Sequencing was performed with immunoSEQ multiplex PCR; in TCRdb, only in-frame clones are kept and a portion is missing. The sample consists of roughly 35,000 clones, 75% to 90% of them appearing once. The material sequenced was memory (CD45RA-) CD4+ T cells from blood. V usage is TRBV6-1 and J usage is TRBJ2-3; 10 nucleotides line up with TRBD2. This receptor was identified in a human donor in good health. Here the CDR3 DNA reads TGTGCCAGCAGTGAAGCCGGGGGGACTAGCGGCACAGATACGCAGTATTTT. As protein: CASSEAGGTSGTDTQYF.